This TCR beta chain was captured in a study of post-analysis software for immune sequencing data. Study-wide results and limits: Roughly five TRBV segments appeared more often in patients than in controls, and TRBV5-6, TRBV5-1 and TRBV20-1 were among these. Compared with controls, patients showed significantly lower normalized Chao1 diversity.

This CDR3 is built from 18 residues. Looked up from germline, CDR1 is ENHRY and CDR2 is SYGVKD. The germline V and J ends were trimmed by 0 bases and 0 bases, with 15 bases remaining between them. On this clonotype itself: As yet, its antigen is unknown.

Built from TCR beta cDNA, the libraries had unique molecular identifiers in them. Each CDR3 protein is one row after TCRdb ran MiXCR on the PCR reads. Here the sample spans 600,000 to 750,000 distinct CDR3 sequences, approximately 60% being singletons. What was sequenced was blood. The genes are TRBV10-3 and TRBJ1-3; no clear D gene. The source of this sequence is a girl aged 2 to 10 with multiple sclerosis. For the CDR3, the DNA is TGTGCCATCAGTGAGTCGAAGGGCAGGTCTAGCTCTGGAAACACCATATATTTT. It is translated as CAISESKGRSSSGNTIYF.